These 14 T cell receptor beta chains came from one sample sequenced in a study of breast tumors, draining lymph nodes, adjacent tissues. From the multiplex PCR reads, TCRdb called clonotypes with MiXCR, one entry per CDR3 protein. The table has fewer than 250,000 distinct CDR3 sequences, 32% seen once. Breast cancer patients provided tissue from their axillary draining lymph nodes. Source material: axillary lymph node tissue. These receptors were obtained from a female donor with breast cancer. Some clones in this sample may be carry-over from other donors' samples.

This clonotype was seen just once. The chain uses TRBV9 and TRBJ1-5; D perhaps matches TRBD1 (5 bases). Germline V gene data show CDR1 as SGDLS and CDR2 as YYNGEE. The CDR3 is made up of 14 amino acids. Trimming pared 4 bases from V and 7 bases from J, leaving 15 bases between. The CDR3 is CASSPEGNKQPQHF. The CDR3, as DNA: TGTGCCAGCAGCCCCGAGGGGAACAAGCAGCCCCAGCATTTT. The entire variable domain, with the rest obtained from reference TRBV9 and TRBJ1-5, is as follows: DSGVTQTPKHLITATGQRVTLRCSPRSGDLSVYWYQQSLDQGLQFLIQYYNGEERAKGNILERFSAQQFPDLHSELNLSSLELGDSALYFCASSPEGNKQPQHFGDGTRLSIL.

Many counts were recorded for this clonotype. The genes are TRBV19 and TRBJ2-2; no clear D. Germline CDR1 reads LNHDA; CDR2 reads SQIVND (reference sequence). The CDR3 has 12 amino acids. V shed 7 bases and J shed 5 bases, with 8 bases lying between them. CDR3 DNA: TGTGCCAGTAATAAGGGTACCGGGGAGCTGTTTTTT. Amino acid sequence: CASNKGTGELFF.

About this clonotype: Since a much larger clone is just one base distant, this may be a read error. The CDR3 loop is CASSLERGGLGGSYTF. The CDR3 region has the DNA TGCGCCAGCAGCTTGGAACGCGGCGGCCTGGGAGGTAGCTACACCTTC. V and J are TRBV5-1 and TRBJ1-2; D is unresolved. This CDR3 has 16 amino acids. V was clipped by 0 bases and J by 9 bases, with 21 bases between them. Germline CDR1 is SGHRS and CDR2 is YFSETQ.

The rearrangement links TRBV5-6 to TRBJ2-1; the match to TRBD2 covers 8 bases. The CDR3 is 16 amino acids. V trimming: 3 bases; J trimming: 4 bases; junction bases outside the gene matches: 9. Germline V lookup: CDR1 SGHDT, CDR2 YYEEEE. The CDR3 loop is CASSWSGTSLYNEQFF. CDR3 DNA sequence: TGTGCCAGCAGCTGGTCCGGGACTAGTCTGTACAATGAGCAGTTCTTC.

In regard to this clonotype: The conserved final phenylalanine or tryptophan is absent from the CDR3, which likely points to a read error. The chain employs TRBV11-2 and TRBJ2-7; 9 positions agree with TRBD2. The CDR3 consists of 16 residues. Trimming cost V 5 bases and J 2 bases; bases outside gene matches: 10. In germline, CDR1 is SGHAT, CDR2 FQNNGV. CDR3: CASSARTSAIAYEQYY. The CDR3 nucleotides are TGTGCCAGCAGCGCACGGACTAGCGCGATAGCCTACGAGCAGTACTAC.

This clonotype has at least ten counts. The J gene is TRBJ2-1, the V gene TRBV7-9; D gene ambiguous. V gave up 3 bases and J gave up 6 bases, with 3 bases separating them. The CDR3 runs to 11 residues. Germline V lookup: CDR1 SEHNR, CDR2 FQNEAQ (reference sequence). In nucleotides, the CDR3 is TGTGCCAGCAGCTTTATCAATGAGCAGTTCTTC. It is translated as CASSFINEQFF.

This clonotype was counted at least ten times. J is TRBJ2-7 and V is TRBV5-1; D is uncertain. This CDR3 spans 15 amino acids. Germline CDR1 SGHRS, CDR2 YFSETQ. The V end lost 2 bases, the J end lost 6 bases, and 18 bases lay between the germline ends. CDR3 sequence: CASSFLRGRDREQYF. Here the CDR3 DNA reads TGCGCCAGCAGCTTCCTCCGCGGAAGAGACCGCGAGCAGTACTTC.

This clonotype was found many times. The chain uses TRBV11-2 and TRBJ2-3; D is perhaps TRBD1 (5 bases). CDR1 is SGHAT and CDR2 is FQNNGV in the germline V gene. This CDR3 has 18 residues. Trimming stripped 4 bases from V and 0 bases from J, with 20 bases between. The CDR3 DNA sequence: TGTGCCAGCAGCTCATACAAGAAAGGGGTGACTAGCACAGATACGCAGTATTTT. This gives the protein CASSSYKKGVTSTDTQYF.

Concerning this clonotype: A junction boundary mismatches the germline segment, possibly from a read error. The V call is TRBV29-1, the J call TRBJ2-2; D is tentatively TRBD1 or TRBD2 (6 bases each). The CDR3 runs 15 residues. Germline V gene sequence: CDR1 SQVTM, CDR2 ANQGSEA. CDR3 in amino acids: CSVGGGRGHTGELFF. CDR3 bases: TGCAGCGTCGGAGGGGGAAGGGGTCACACCGGGGAGCTGTTTTTC.

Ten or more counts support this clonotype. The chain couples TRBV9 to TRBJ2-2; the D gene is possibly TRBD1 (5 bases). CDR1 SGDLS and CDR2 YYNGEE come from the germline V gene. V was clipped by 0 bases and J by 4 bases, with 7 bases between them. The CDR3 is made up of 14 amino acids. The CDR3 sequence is CASSVVGVTGELFF. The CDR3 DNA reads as TGTGCCAGCAGCGTAGTAGGGGTCACCGGGGAGCTGTTTTTT.

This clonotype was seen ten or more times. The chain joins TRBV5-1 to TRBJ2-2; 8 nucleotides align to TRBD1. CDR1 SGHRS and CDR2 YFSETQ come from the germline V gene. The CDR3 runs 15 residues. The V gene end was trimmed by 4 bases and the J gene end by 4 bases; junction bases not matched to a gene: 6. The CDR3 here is CASSAGTGSTGELFF. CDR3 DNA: TGCGCCAGCAGCGCCGGGACAGGAAGCACCGGGGAGCTGTTTTTT. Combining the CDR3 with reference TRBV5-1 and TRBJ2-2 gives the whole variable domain KAGVTQTPRYLIKTRGQQVTLSCSPISGHRSVSWYQQTPGQGLQFLFEYFSETQRNKGNFPGRFSGRQFSNSRSEMNVSTLELGDSALYLCASSAGTGSTGELFFGEGSRLTVL.

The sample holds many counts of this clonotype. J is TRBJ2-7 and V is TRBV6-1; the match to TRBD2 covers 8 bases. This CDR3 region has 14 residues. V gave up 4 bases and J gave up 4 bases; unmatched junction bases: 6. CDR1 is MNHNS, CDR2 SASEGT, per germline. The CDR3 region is CASSGVAGPYEQYF. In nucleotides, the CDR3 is TGTGCCAGCAGTGGAGTAGCGGGGCCTTACGAGCAGTACTTC.

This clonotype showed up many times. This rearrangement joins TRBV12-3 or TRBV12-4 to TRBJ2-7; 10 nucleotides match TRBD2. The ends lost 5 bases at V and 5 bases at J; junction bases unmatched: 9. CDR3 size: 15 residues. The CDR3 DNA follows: TGTGCCAGCAGTCCCCTCGGGCTAGCGGGAGACGAGCAGTACTTC. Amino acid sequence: CASSPLGLAGDEQYF.

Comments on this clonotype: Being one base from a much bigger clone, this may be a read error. CDR3 in DNA: TGTGCCGCCGGTGACCACAGGGGACGCGAGCAGTACTTC. It encodes CAAGDHRGREQYF. The chain links TRBV9 to TRBJ2-7, with 7 bases aligning to TRBD1. Per germline, CDR1 SGDLS and CDR2 YYNGEE. V lost 10 bases, J lost 6 bases, and 13 bases stayed unmatched. This CDR3 has 13 amino acids.